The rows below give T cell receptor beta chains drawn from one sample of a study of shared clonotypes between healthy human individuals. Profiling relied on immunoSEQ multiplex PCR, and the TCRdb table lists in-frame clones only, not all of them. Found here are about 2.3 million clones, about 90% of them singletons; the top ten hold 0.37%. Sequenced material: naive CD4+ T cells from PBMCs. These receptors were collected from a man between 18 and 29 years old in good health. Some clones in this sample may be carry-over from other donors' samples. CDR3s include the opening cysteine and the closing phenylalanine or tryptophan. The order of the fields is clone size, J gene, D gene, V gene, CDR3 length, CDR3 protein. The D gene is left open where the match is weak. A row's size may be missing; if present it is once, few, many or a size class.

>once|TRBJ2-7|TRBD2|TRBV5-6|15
CASSRGLAGGNEQYF
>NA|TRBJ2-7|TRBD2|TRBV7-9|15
CASSMTSGSSYEQYF
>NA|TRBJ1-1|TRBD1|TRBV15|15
CATSRATGPNTEAFF
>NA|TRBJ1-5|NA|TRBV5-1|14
CASSLDGRDQPQHF
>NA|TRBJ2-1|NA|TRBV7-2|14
CASSLATTYNEQFF
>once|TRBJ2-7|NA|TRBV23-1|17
CASSQNAPPRYLRGQYF
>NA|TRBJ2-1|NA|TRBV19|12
CASSIDSGPQFF
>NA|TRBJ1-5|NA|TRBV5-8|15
CASSEERWGNQPQHF
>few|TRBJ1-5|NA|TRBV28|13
CASTPGSNQPQHF
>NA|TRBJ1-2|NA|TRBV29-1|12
CSVDRQGDGYTF
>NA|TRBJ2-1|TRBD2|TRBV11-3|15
CASSPGTSGRNEQFF
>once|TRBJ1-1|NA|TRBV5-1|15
CASSLAWQPNTEAFF
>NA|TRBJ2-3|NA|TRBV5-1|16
CASSLAPSISTDTQYF
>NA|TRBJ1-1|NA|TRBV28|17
CASSSPSPGYMNTEAFF
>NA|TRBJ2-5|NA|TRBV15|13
CATSREWAETQYF
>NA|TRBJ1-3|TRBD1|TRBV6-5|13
CASRTGVGNTIYF
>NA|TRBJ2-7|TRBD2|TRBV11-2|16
CASSFFSGRSPYEQYF
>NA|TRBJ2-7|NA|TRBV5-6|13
CASSLGRDYEQYF
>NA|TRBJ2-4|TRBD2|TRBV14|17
CASSQFGLAVAKNIQYF
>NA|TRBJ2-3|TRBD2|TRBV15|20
CATSRNRGAGGPVSTDTQYF
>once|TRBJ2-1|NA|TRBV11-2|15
CASTTTEAPYNEQFF
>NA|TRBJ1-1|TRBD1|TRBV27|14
CASSFQGASTEAFF
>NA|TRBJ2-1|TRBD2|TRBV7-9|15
CASSRTSGRTDEQFF
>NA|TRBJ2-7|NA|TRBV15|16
CATSSPTAGREYEQYF
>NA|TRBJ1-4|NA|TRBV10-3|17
CAISVHFSSATNEKLFF
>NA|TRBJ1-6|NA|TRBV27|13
CASSQGGGTPLHF
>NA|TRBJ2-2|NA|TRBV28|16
CASSFRRLSATGELFF
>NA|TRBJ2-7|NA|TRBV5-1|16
CASSLAAGGKGHEQYF
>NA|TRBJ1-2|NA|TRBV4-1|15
CASSQPNRGTNGYTF
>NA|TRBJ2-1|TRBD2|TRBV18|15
CASSPGSGSEDEQFF
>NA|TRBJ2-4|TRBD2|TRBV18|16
CASSPQSPSGRFIQYF
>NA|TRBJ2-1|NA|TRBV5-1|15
CASSLGPGTYNEQFF
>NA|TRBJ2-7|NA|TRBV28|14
CASSLVAETYEQYF
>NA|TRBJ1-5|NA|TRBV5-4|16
CASSLGRGGCNQPQHF
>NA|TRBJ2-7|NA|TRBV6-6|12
CASSQRSYEQYF
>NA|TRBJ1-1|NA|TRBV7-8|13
CASSPGSGTEAFF
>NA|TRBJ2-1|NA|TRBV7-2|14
CASSHRLVYNEQFF
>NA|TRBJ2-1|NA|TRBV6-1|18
CASSEPYRGSGSYNEQFF
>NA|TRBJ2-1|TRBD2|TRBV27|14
CASSDFAGVGEQFF
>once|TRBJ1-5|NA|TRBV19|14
CASSSNRVGQPQHF
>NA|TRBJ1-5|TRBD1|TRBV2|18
CASSQEQGGLVGNQPQHF
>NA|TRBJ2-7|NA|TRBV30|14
CAWSRWDGAYEQYF
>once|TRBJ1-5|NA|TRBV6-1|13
CASRPVEGQPQHF
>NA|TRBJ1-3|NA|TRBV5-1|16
CASSSRGAGSGNTIYF
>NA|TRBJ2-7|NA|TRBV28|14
CASSFAQSATEQYF
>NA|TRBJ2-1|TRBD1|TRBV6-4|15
CASSDSRTGKYEQFF
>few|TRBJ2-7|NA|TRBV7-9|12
CASSLGGIEQYF
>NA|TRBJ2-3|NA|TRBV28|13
CASSLPSTDTQYF
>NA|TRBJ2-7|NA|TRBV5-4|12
CASSLIGFEQYF
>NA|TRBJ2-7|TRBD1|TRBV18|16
CASSQVTGGTPLEQYF
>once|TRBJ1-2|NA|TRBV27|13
CASSLTQDYGYTF
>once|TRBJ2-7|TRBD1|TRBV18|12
CASSHRGDEQYF
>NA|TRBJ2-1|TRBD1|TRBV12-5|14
CASGQGGVRNEQFF
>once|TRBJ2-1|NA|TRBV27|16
CASSTLAALPYNEQFF
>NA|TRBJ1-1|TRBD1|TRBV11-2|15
CASTIVGQGNTEAFF
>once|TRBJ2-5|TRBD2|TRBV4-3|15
CASSPGGRGEETQYF
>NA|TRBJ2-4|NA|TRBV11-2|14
CASSQGQGKNIQYF
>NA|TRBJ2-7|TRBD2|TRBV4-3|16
CASSRGTSGRISEQYF